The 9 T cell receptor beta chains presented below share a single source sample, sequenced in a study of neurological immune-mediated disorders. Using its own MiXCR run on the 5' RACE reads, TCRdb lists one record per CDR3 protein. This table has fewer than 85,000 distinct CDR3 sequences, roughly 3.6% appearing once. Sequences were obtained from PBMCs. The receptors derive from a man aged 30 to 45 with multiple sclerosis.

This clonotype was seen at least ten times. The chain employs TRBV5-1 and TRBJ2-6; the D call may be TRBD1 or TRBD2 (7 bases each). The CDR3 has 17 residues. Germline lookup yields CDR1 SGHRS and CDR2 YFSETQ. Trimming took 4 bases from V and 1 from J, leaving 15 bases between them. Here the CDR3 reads CASSVGTAGSGANVLTF. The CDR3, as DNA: TGCGCCAGCAGCGTAGGGACAGCGGGATCTGGGGCCAACGTCCTGACTTTC.

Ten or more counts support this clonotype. In DNA form, the CDR3 reads TGTGCCAGCAGTTCATTCAGCGGGTATGAAAAACTGTTTTTT. Protein sequence: CASSSFSGYEKLFF. The chain has TRBV12-3 or TRBV12-4 and TRBJ1-4; unclear D gene. The CDR3 length is 14 residues. Trimming shortened V by 4 bases and J by 6 bases, and 12 bases separated the two germline ends.

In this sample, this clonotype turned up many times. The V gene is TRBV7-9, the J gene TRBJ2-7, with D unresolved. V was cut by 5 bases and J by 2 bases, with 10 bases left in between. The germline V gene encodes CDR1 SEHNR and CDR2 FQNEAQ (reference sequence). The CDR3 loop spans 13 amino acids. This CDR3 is CASSEGLTYEQYF. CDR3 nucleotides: TGTGCCAGCAGCGAAGGGCTAACCTACGAGCAGTACTTC. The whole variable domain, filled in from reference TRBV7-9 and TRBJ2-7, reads DTGVSQNPRHKITKRGQNVTFRCDPISEHNRLYWYRQTLGQGPEFLTYFQNEAQLEKSRLLSDRFSAERPKGSFSTLEIQRTEQGDSAMYLCASSEGLTYEQYFGPGTRLTVT.

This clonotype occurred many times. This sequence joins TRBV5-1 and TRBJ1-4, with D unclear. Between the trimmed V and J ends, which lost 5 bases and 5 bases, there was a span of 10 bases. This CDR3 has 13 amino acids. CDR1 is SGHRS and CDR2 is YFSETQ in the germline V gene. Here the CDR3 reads CASRGRHNEKLFF. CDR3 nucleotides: TGCGCCAGCAGAGGTAGACACAATGAAAAACTGTTTTTT.

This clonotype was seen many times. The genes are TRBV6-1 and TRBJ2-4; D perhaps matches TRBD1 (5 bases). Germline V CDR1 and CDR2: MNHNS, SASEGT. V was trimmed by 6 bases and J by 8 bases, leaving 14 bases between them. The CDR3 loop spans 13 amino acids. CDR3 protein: CASSVQDRDIQYF. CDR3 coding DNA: TGTGCCAGCAGCGTACAGGATCGGGACATTCAGTACTTC.

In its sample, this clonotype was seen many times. The CDR3 loop is CASRGPGQGIAREQFF. CDR3 nucleotide sequence: TGTGCCAGCAGAGGCCCAGGGCAGGGAATCGCTAGGGAGCAGTTCTTC. V usage is TRBV7-2 and J usage is TRBJ2-1; D may be TRBD1 (5 bases). V was trimmed by 6 bases and J by 10 bases, leaving 25 bases between them. CDR1 and CDR2 from the germline V gene are SGHTA and FQGNSA. The CDR3 length is 16 residues.

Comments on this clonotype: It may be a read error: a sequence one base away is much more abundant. The CDR3 spells CASSDNYGHTF. The CDR3 DNA reads TGTGCCAGCAGCGATAACTATGGCCACACCTTC. V gene TRBV5-5 combines with J gene TRBJ1-2; unclear D gene. Germline V gene sequence: CDR1 SGHKS, CDR2 YYEKEE (reference sequence). The CDR3 has 11 amino acids.

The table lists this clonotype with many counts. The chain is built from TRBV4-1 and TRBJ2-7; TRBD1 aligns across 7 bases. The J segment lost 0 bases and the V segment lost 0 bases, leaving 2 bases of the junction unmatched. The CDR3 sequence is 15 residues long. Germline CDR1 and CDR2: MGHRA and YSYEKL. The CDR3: CASSQEDRSSYEQYF. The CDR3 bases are TGCGCCAGCAGCCAAGAGGACAGGAGCTCCTACGAGCAGTACTTC.

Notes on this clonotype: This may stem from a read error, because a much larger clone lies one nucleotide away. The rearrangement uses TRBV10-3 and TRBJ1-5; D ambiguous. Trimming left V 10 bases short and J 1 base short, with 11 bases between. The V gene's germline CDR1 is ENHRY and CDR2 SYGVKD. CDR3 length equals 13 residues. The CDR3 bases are TGTGCCAACTCCGGCAAAAGCAATCAGCCCCAGCATTTT. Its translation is CANSGKSNQPQHF.